This record looks at one T cell receptor beta chain sequence and its context. Germline assignment: CDR1 LGHDT and CDR2 YNNKEL (reference sequence). V shed 2 bases and J shed 2 bases, with 10 bases lying between them. The CDR3 length is 15 residues. The sample comes from a study of blood T cell repertoires in COVID-19. Looking at the study overall: Both acute and convalescent COVID-19 samples were obtained from the United States, Italy and Spain.

Assay used: immunoSEQ multiplex PCR; TCRdb lists only in-frame clones, some missing. The repertoire consists of roughly 40,000 clones, with 80% to 90% occurring once and the leading ten covering less than 7%. This chain links TRBV3-1 (or the pseudogene TRBV3-2) with TRBJ1-3; possible D gene TRBD1, 5 bases. This clonotype was obtained from a human donor in a cohort sampled during active COVID-19. Sequenced: peripheral blood. CDR3 nucleotides: TGTGCCAGCAGCCAACTCGCGGGGGCTGGAAACACCATATATTTT. It is translated as CASSQLAGAGNTIYF.